Listed below are T cell receptor beta chains from one sample, sequenced in a study of T cell responses to AZD1222 COVID-19 vaccine. Only in-frame clones appear in the TCRdb table, and some are missing; sequencing was by immunoSEQ multiplex PCR. The repertoire holds about 83,000 clones, with approximately 88% as singletons. The specimen was peripheral blood, collected on day 0 of MenACWY control vaccination. The receptors derive from an adult in good health. Both conserved end residues are part of each CDR3. A D gene is named only where the DNA matches it firmly. Clone size is stated in some rows and not others, as once, few, many or a class when expanded.

few | TRBJ2-7 | NA | TRBV28 | 12 | CASSSLRIEQYF | TGTGCCAGCAGTTCCTTGCGGATCGAGCAGTACTTC
NA | TRBJ2-3 | NA | TRBV27 | 15 | CASSIQGGWTDTQYF | TGTGCCAGCAGTATACAGGGAGGGTGGACAGATACGCAGTATTTT
NA | TRBJ2-4 | NA | TRBV7-2 | 16 | CASSLRESGAKNIQYF | TGTGCCAGCAGCTTGAGGGAGTCGGGGGCCAAAAACATTCAGTACTTC
NA | TRBJ2-3 | TRBD2 | TRBV5-4 | 15 | CASSGSAGELDTQYF | TGTGCCAGCAGCGGATCAGCGGGAGAATTAGATACGCAGTATTTT
NA | TRBJ1-2 | TRBD1 | TRBV28 | 14 | CASSLPGQGYGYTF | TGTGCCAGCAGTCTCCCGGGACAGGGCTATGGCTACACCTTC
NA | TRBJ2-5 | TRBD1 | TRBV5-1 | 18 | CASRSWGQGRGVQETQYF | TGCGCCAGCAGAAGTTGGGGACAGGGGCGTGGGGTCCAAGAGACCCAGTACTTC
NA | TRBJ2-3 | NA | TRBV2 | 12 | CASRGGPDTQYF | TGTGCCAGCAGAGGGGGGCCAGATACGCAGTATTTT
NA | TRBJ2-7 | TRBD1 | TRBV10-2 | 14 | CASTGTGFFDEQYF | TGCGCCAGCACCGGGACAGGGTTTTTTGACGAGCAGTACTTC
NA | TRBJ1-3 | TRBD1 | TRBV7-2 | 14 | CASSLQGQANTIYF | TGTGCCAGCAGCCTACAGGGACAGGCAAACACCATATATTTT
few | TRBJ2-5 | NA | TRBV5-1 | 15 | CASSPFGGVGETQYF | TGCGCCAGCAGCCCCTTCGGGGGAGTTGGTGAGACCCAGTACTTC
few | TRBJ2-3 | TRBD1 | TRBV6-6 | 15 | CASRLWDREKDTQYF | TGTGCCAGCCGCCTTTGGGACAGGGAGAAGGATACGCAGTATTTT
once | TRBJ1-2 | NA | TRBV5-8 | 17 | CASSLEGPTRPLGGYTF | TGTGCCAGCAGCTTGGAAGGCCCAACCCGCCCCCTTGGAGGCTACACCTTC
NA | TRBJ2-2 | NA | TRBV3-1/TRBV3-2 | 12 | CASSLTTGELFF | TGTGCCAGCAGCCTAACAACCGGGGAGCTGTTTTTT
NA | TRBJ1-3 | NA | TRBV28 | 14 | CASIHQQNGNTIYF | TGTGCCAGCATTCACCAGCAAAATGGAAACACCATATATTTT
NA | TRBJ2-1 | NA | TRBV7-2 | 14 | CASSFQGSDGEQFF | TGTGCCAGCAGCTTTCAGGGGTCGGATGGTGAGCAGTTCTTC
NA | TRBJ1-4 | NA | TRBV28 | 17 | CASSPVFLGAANEKLFF | TGTGCCAGCAGCCCGGTTTTTCTGGGGGCGGCTAATGAAAAACTGTTTTTT
NA | TRBJ1-3 | NA | TRBV6-1 | 15 | CASSELGGSGNTIYF | TGTGCCAGCAGTGAATTAGGTGGCTCTGGAAACACCATATATTTT
NA | TRBJ2-1 | NA | TRBV3-1/TRBV3-2 | 15 | CASSQVQGGHNEQFF | TGTGCCAGCAGCCAAGTGCAGGGCGGGCACAATGAGCAGTTCTTC
NA | TRBJ1-5 | NA | TRBV19 | 14 | CASSIVWGNQPQHF | TGTGCCAGTAGTATCGTGTGGGGCAATCAGCCCCAGCATTTT
NA | TRBJ2-7 | NA | TRBV5-1 | 14 | CASSLGDRGDEQYF | TGCGCCAGCAGCTTAGGAGACAGAGGGGACGAGCAGTACTTC
NA | TRBJ1-5 | NA | TRBV28 | 17 | CASSLRSDEWGNQPQHF | TGTGCCAGCAGTTTAAGGTCGGACGAGTGGGGCAATCAGCCCCAGCATTTT
NA | TRBJ1-2 | NA | TRBV6-2/TRBV6-3 | 14 | CASSRITGNYGYTF | TGTGCCAGCAGCCGGATTACAGGGAACTATGGCTACACCTTC
NA | TRBJ1-3 | TRBD1 | TRBV5-6 | 15 | CASSPDRAFGNTIYF | TGTGCCAGCAGTCCCGACAGGGCCTTTGGAAACACCATATATTTT
NA | TRBJ1-3 | NA | TRBV28 | 14 | CASLDRSSGNTIYF | TGTGCCAGCCTCGACCGGTCCTCTGGAAACACCATATATTTT
NA | TRBJ1-4 | NA | TRBV6-2/TRBV6-3 | 13 | CASSRDYNEKLFF | TGTGCCAGCAGTCGGGACTATAATGAAAAACTGTTTTTT
NA | TRBJ2-1 | TRBD1 | TRBV28 | 17 | CASTGQGDTVSYNEQFF | TGTGCCAGCACGGGACAGGGGGACACTGTCTCCTACAATGAGCAGTTCTTC
NA | TRBJ2-7 | NA | TRBV4-1 | 13 | CASSLQGAYEQYF | TGCGCCAGCAGTCTACAGGGTGCCTACGAGCAGTACTTC
NA | TRBJ2-5 | NA | TRBV19 | 15 | CASGSVRLKGETQYF | TGTGCCAGTGGTTCGGTTCGACTCAAAGGGGAGACCCAGTACTTC
NA | TRBJ1-2 | NA | TRBV28 | 14 | CASSRNRERGGYTF | TGTGCCAGCAGTCGGAACAGGGAACGGGGAGGCTACACCTTC
once | TRBJ1-2 | NA | TRBV6-2/TRBV6-3 | 16 | CASSFPRDRGRYGYTF | TGTGCCAGCAGTTTTCCCCGGGACCGCGGAAGGTATGGCTACACCTTC
NA | TRBJ2-1 | NA | TRBV6-5 | 13 | CASMRAVRNEQFF | TGTGCCAGCATGAGAGCTGTGAGGAATGAGCAGTTCTTC
once | TRBJ1-4 | TRBD1 | TRBV13 | 18 | CASSPIDPGQGSDEKLFF | TGTGCCAGCAGCCCAATAGACCCGGGACAGGGTAGTGATGAAAAACTGTTTTTT
NA | TRBJ2-5 | NA | TRBV11-3 | 13 | CASSDPDEETQYF | TGTGCCAGCAGCGACCCGGACGAAGAGACCCAGTACTTC
NA | TRBJ2-7 | NA | TRBV7-2 | 14 | CASSSQGSLYEQYF | TGTGCCAGCAGCTCACAGGGTTCTTTGTACGAGCAGTACTTC
few | TRBJ2-7 | TRBD2 | TRBV19 | 15 | CASNSGTSGTYEQYF | TGTGCCAGTAACTCCGGGACTAGCGGGACCTACGAGCAGTACTTC
NA | TRBJ1-1 | TRBD1 | TRBV10-3 | 14 | CAISPGGADTEAFF | TGTGCCATCAGCCCAGGGGGCGCGGACACTGAAGCTTTCTTT
NA | TRBJ2-5 | NA | TRBV28 | 14 | CASSSSGLKETQYF | TGTGCCAGCAGTTCCTCAGGGCTTAAAGAGACCCAGTACTTC
NA | TRBJ2-1 | NA | TRBV14 | 16 | CASSHLAPSSYNEQFF | TGTGCCAGCAGCCACCTGGCCCCCAGCTCCTACAATGAGCAGTTCTTC
NA | TRBJ2-7 | NA | TRBV6-5 | 15 | CASSYLQVETYEQYF | TGTGCCAGCAGTTACCTTCAAGTTGAAACCTACGAGCAGTACTTC
NA | TRBJ2-5 | NA | TRBV5-6 | 11 | CASSFGETQYF | TGTGCCAGCAGCTTCGGAGAGACCCAGTACTTC
NA | TRBJ2-3 | NA | TRBV24-1 | 16 | CATSDLIAVSTDTQYF | TGTGCCACCAGTGACCTCATAGCGGTTAGCACAGATACGCAGTATTTT
NA | TRBJ1-6 | TRBD1 | TRBV6-2/TRBV6-3 | 15 | CASSQRQGLGSPLHF | TGTGCCAGCAGTCAACGACAGGGTCTGGGTTCACCCCTCCACTTT
few | TRBJ2-2 | NA | TRBV19 | 14 | CASSILLNTGELFF | TGTGCCAGTAGTATTCTACTCAACACCGGGGAGCTGTTTTTT
NA | TRBJ1-5 | NA | TRBV4-3 | 14 | CASSRYTVDQPQHF | TGCGCCAGCAGCCGTTATACGGTCGATCAGCCCCAGCATTTT
NA | TRBJ2-7 | NA | TRBV3-1/TRBV3-2 | 13 | CASSQGATYEQYF | TGTGCCAGCAGCCAAGGGGCTACCTACGAGCAGTACTTC
NA | TRBJ1-1 | NA | TRBV12-5 | 18 | CASGLVRVRGTMNTEAFF | TGTGCTAGTGGTTTGGTACGAGTGAGGGGCACCATGAACACTGAAGCTTTCTTT
NA | TRBJ2-7 | NA | TRBV5-5 | 13 | CASSPYPSDEQYF | TGTGCCAGCAGTCCCTACCCTAGCGACGAGCAGTACTTC
NA | TRBJ2-2 | NA | TRBV6-5 | 16 | CASSYSQGYDTGELFF | TGTGCCAGCAGTTACTCCCAGGGTTATGACACCGGGGAGCTGTTTTTT
NA | TRBJ2-1 | TRBD2 | TRBV24-1 | 15 | CATSLSGRSYNEQFF | TGTGCCACCAGTCTTAGCGGGAGATCCTACAATGAGCAGTTCTTC
few | TRBJ1-5 | NA | TRBV4-3 | 16 | CASSQDFGQSNQPQHF | TGCGCCAGCAGCCAAGATTTCGGGCAGAGCAATCAGCCCCAGCATTTT
once | TRBJ1-1 | NA | TRBV29-1 | 13 | CSGFGQKNTEAFF | TGCAGCGGATTTGGTCAAAAGAATACTGAAGCTTTCTTT
NA | TRBJ2-2 | NA | TRBV10-3 | 15 | CASQDTGVLTGELFF | TGTGCCAGTCAAGACACGGGAGTTCTCACCGGGGAGCTGTTTTTT
NA | TRBJ2-4 | NA | TRBV7-2 | 12 | CASSLGSGIQYF | TGTGCCAGCAGCTTAGGTTCGGGGATTCAGTACTTC
NA | TRBJ2-2 | NA | TRBV7-2 | 14 | CASSLGSVTGELFF | TGTGCCAGCAGCTTAGGGAGCGTCACCGGGGAGCTGTTTTTT
NA | TRBJ2-7 | TRBD1 | TRBV3-1/TRBV3-2 | 13 | CASSPDRSYEQYF | TGTGCCAGCAGCCCGGACAGGTCCTACGAGCAGTACTTC
NA | TRBJ2-5 | NA | TRBV11-3 | 16 | CASSSGGGSAQETQYF | TGTGCCAGCAGCTCCGGGGGTGGGTCTGCACAAGAGACCCAGTACTTC
NA | TRBJ2-2 | NA | TRBV28 | 13 | CASSFPGTGELFF | TGTGCCAGCAGTTTCCCCGGGACCGGGGAGCTGTTTTTT
NA | TRBJ2-3 | NA | TRBV7-2 | 15 | CASSLGFGAADTQYF | TGTGCCAGCAGCTTAGGATTTGGGGCCGCAGATACGCAGTATTTT
NA | TRBJ1-5 | NA | TRBV24-1 | 13 | CATSSGSNQPQHF | TGTGCCACCAGTAGCGGGAGCAATCAGCCCCAGCATTTT
NA | TRBJ2-1 | NA | TRBV28 | 15 | CATSSGPATYNEQFF | TGTGCCACTTCCTCGGGACCGGCGACCTACAATGAGCAGTTCTTC